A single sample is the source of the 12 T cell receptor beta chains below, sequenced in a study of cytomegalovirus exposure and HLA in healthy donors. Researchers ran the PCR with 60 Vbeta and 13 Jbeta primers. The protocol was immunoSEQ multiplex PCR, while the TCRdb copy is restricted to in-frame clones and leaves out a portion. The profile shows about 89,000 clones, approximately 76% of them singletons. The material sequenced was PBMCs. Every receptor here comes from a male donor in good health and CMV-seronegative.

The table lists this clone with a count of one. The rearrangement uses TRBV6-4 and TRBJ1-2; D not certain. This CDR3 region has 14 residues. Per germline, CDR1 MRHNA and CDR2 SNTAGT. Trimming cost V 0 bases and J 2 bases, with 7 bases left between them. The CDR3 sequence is CASSDSPKNYGYTF. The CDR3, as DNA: TGTGCCAGCAGTGACTCCCCCAAAAACTATGGCTACACCTTC.

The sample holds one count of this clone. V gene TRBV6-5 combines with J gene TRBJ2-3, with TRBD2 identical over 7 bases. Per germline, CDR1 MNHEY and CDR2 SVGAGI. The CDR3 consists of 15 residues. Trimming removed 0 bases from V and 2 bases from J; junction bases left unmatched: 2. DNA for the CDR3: TGTGCCAGCAGTTACTCGACTAGCCTCACAGATACGCAGTATTTT. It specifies CASSYSTSLTDTQYF.

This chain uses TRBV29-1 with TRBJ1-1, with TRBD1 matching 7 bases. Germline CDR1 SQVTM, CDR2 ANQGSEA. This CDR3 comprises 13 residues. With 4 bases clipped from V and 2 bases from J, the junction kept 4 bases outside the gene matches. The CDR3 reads CSVGGQHNTEAFF. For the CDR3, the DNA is TGCAGCGTTGGGGGACAGCACAACACTGAAGCTTTCTTT.

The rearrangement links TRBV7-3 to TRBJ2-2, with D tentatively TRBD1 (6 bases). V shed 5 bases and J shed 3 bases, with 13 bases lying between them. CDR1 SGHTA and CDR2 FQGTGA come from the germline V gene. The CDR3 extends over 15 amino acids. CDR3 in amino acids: CASSQYEGDTGELFF. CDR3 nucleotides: TGTGCCAGCAGCCAATATGAGGGGGACACCGGGGAGCTGTTTTTT.

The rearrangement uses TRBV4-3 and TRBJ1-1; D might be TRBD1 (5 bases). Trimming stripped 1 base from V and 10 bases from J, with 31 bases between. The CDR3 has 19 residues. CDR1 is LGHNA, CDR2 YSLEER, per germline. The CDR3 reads CASSQALVAGSGVAGRAFF. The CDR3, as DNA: TGCGCCAGCAGCCAAGCACTTGTTGCAGGGTCGGGAGTAGCCGGCAGAGCTTTCTTT.

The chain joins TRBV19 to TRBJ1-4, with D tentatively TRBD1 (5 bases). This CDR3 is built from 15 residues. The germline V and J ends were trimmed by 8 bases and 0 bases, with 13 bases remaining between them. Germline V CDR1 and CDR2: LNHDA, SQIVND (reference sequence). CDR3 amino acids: CASRSRQPTNEKLFF. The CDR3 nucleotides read TGTGCCAGTCGCTCCCGACAGCCAACTAATGAAAAACTGTTTTTT.

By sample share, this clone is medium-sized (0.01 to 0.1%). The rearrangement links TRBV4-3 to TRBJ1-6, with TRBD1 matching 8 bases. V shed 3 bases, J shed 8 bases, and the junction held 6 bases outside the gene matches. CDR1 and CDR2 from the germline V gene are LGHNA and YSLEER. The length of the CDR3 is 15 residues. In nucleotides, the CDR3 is TGCGCCAGCAGCCATTGGGACAGGAGGGATTCACCCCTCCACTTT. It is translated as CASSHWDRRDSPLHF.

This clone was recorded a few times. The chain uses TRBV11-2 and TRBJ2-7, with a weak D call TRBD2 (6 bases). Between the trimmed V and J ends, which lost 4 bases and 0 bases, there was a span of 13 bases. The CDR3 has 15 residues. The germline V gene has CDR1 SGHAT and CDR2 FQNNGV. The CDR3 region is CASSSRDLSSYEQYF. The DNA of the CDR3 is TGTGCCAGCAGCTCCCGGGACTTGAGCTCCTACGAGCAGTACTTC.

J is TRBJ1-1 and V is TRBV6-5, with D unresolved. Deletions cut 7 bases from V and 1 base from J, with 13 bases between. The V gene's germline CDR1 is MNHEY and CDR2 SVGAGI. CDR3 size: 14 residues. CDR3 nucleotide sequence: TGTGCCAGCACTCTCAGTCCAGGGAACACTGAAGCTTTCTTT. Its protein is CASTLSPGNTEAFF.

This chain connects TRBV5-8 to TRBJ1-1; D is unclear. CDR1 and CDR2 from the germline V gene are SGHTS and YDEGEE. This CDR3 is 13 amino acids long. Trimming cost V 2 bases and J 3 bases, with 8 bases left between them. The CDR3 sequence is CASSFLTDTEAFF. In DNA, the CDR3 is TGTGCCAGCAGCTTTCTCACAGACACTGAAGCTTTCTTT.

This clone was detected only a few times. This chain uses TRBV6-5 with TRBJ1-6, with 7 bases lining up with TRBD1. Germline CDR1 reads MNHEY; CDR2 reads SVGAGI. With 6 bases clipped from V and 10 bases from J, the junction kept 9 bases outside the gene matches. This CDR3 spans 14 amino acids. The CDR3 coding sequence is TGTGCCAGCAGAGCCCGACAGGGCGGCTCACCCCTCCACTTT. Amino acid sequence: CASRARQGGSPLHF.

The CDR3 bases are TGTGCCAGCAGTCCCCGGGACAGGGGGCTATACGAGCAGTACTTC. Translated, it gives CASSPRDRGLYEQYF. The chain couples TRBV7-2 to TRBJ2-7, with 12 bases identical to TRBD1. The germline V gene encodes CDR1 SGHTA and CDR2 FQGNSA. Trimming at V came to 6 bases and at J to 4 bases, leaving 7 bases not matched to a gene. The CDR3 has 15 residues.